A single sample gave rise to the 10 T cell receptor beta chains below, sequenced in a study of T cells in Graves' hyperthyroidism and ophthalmopathy. Authors of the study amplified TCR beta CDR3 regions from RNA transcripts. RT-PCR in the first round (using the HTBI primer set) targeted the TCR CDR3. TCRdb reprocessed the multiplex PCR reads via MiXCR and lists one record per CDR3 protein. The repertoire holds some 700,000 distinct CDR3 sequences, with 17% as singletons. The sequenced material came from blood. These TCRs come from a man in his fifties with Graves' hyperthyroidism.

This clonotype was seen ten or more times. This rearrangement joins TRBV6-2 or TRBV6-3 to TRBJ2-2; TRBD2 agrees at 9 bases. The trim removed 4 bases at V and 7 bases at J, leaving 4 bases unmatched. Germline lookup yields CDR1 MNHEY and CDR2 SVGEGT. The CDR3 is made up of 14 amino acids. The CDR3 region has the DNA TGTGCCAGCAGTTCGGGACTAGCTGGCGGGGAGCTGTTTTTT. It specifies CASSSGLAGGELFF.

The chain recombines TRBV9 with TRBJ2-2; D remains unclear. The germline gives CDR1 SGDLS, CDR2 YYNGEE. V dropped 0 bases and J dropped 4 bases, with 10 bases sitting between them. The CDR3 is 15 amino acids. The DNA of the CDR3 is TGTGCCAGCAGCGTAGAATTAGCTGGCACCGGGGAGCTGTTTTTT. Translating gives CASSVELAGTGELFF.

This clonotype was counted only a few times. The chain joins TRBV10-3 to TRBJ2-2; D is ambiguous. This CDR3 comprises 14 residues. CDR1 and CDR2 (germline): ENHRY, SYGVKD. Trimming shortened V by 11 bases and J by 0 bases, and 13 bases separated the two germline ends. The CDR3 here is CAAESSANTGELFF. CDR3 nucleotides: TGTGCCGCCGAGTCCAGCGCGAACACCGGGGAGCTGTTTTTT.

This rearrangement joins TRBV20-1 to TRBJ2-3; 7 bases are shared with TRBD2. With V trimmed by 2 bases and J by 4 bases, 9 bases remained unmatched. Per the germline V gene, CDR1 is DFQATT and CDR2 is SNEGSKA (reference sequence). CDR3 length: 15 amino acids. The CDR3 is CSARTYSGKPDTQYF. The DNA of the CDR3 is TGCAGTGCTAGAACGTACAGCGGGAAGCCAGATACGCAGTATTTT.

This clonotype was counted a few times. This rearrangement joins TRBV19 to TRBJ1-5, with 9 bases identical to TRBD1. With V trimmed by 3 bases and J by 3 bases, 6 bases remained unmatched. Germline-derived CDR1 and CDR2 are LNHDA and SQIVND (reference sequence). The CDR3 is made up of 16 amino acids. Here the CDR3 DNA reads TGTGCCAGTAGTATCGGGGGACAGGGCTTCAATCAGCCCCAGCATTTT. Translated, it gives CASSIGGQGFNQPQHF.

The chain links TRBV10-3 to TRBJ2-1; 10 bases align to TRBD2. The length of the CDR3 is 14 residues. Trimming cost V 7 bases and J 5 bases; bases outside gene matches: 5. Germline loops: CDR1 ENHRY, CDR2 SYGVKD. Written as DNA, the CDR3 is TGTGCCATCATGAGCGGGAGGGCCGACAATGAGCAGTTCTTC. It encodes CAIMSGRADNEQFF.

This clonotype was counted ten times or more. This rearrangement joins TRBV2 to TRBJ2-7; unclear D gene. CDR3 length equals 11 residues. Trimming cost V 6 bases and J 6 bases, with 9 bases left between them. The germline CDR1 and CDR2 sequences are SNHLY and FYNNEI. DNA for the CDR3: TGTGCCAGCAGGCGGTCTCGCGAGCAGTACTTC. Its protein is CASRRSREQYF.

This clonotype is a singleton in its sample. A much larger clone is a single base away; this may be a read error. The chain employs TRBV9 and TRBJ2-7; 11 nucleotides match TRBD2. Per the germline V gene, CDR1 is SGDLS and CDR2 is YYNGEE. The CDR3 spans 14 residues. The CDR3 bases are TGTGCCAGCAGCGTAGTTGGGACTAGCGGTGAGCACTACTTC. Protein product: CASSVVGTSGEHYF.

The rearrangement joins TRBV10-1 to TRBJ1-1; D may be TRBD1 (6 bases). Trimming removed 2 bases from V and 0 bases from J, with 13 bases in between. The length of the CDR3 is 16 residues. The germline V gene encodes CDR1 WNHNN and CDR2 SYGVQD (reference sequence). The CDR3 DNA sequence: TGCGCCAGCAGTGAGCCGAAAACAGGGATGAACACTGAAGCTTTCTTT. Its translation: CASSEPKTGMNTEAFF.

This clonotype has ten or more counts. The chain recombines TRBV6-5 with TRBJ2-7; 10 bases are a match to TRBD2. V was clipped by 0 bases and J by 4 bases; unmatched bases: 6. The germline gives CDR1 MNHEY, CDR2 SVGAGI. The CDR3 sequence is 16 residues long. As DNA, the CDR3 is TGTGCCAGCAGTTACTCGCGGACTAGCGGAGAGTACGAGCAGTACTTC. The encoded protein is CASSYSRTSGEYEQYF.